The 24 T cell receptor beta chains listed next were all sequenced from one sample in a study of glioma-infiltrating T cells. Amplification of TCR alpha and beta CDR3 regions from RNA used iRepertoire nested multiplex PCR. TCRdb re-called the multiplex PCR reads with MiXCR, one entry per CDR3 protein. This table holds approximately 40,000 distinct CDR3 sequences, about a fifth found once. What was sequenced was glioma tissue, nonneoplastic brain tissue, or PBMCs (not recorded which). All receptors come from a human donor with low-grade glioma or glioblastoma, undergoing nonglioma brain surgery, or in good health (not recorded which).

This clonotype was seen a few times. The junction differs from germline at one of its ends, possibly a read error. Here the CDR3 reads CARRVQGAPFNSPLHF. In nucleotides, the CDR3 is TGTGCCCGCAGAGTCCAGGGGGCGCCTTTTAATTCACCCCTCCACTTT. J is TRBJ1-6 and V is TRBV27; the match to TRBD1 covers 8 bases. This CDR3 spans 16 amino acids. Germline V gene lookup returns CDR1 MNHEY and CDR2 SMNVEV (reference sequence).

This clonotype was detected many times. The rearrangement joins TRBV6-1 to TRBJ2-1, with 9 nucleotides matching TRBD2. Germline trimming cut 8 bases from V and 6 bases from J; bases unmatched to any gene: 5. In germline, CDR1 is MNHNS, CDR2 SASEGT. CDR3 length equals 13 residues. CDR3 sequence reads: CASGAGGTNEQFF. The CDR3, as DNA: TGTGCCAGCGGAGCGGGGGGCACCAATGAGCAGTTCTTC.

Many counts were recorded for this clonotype. This rearrangement joins TRBV7-9 to TRBJ1-3; D is unresolved. The length of the CDR3 is 13 residues. CDR1 and CDR2 (germline): SEHNR, FQNEAQ (reference sequence). V was pared by 8 bases and J by 0 bases, with 8 bases between. The CDR3 is CASRMGSGNTIYF. The DNA of the CDR3 is TGTGCCAGCCGTATGGGCTCTGGAAACACCATATATTTT.

At least ten counts were recorded for this clonotype. The rearrangement uses TRBV28 and TRBJ2-6; D not resolved. The CDR3 runs 16 residues. Trimming cost V 5 bases and J 0 bases, with 11 bases left between them. Germline assignment: CDR1 MDHEN and CDR2 SYDVKM. CDR3 sequence reads: CASSPDGSSGANVLTF. Written as DNA, the CDR3 is TGTGCCAGCAGTCCCGACGGCAGCTCTGGGGCCAACGTCCTGACTTTC. Full variable domain (rest looked up from reference TRBV28 and TRBJ2-6): DVKVTQSSRYLVKRTGEKVFLECVQDMDHENMFWYRQDPGLGLRLIYFSYDVKMKEKGDIPEGYSVSREKKERFSLILESASTNQTSMYLCASSPDGSSGANVLTFGAGSRLTVL.

This clonotype was detected ten times or more. The CDR3: CASSYNRGSAVTQYF. DNA for the CDR3: TGTGCCAGCAGTTACAACAGGGGGTCCGCGGTGACCCAGTACTTC. J is TRBJ2-5 and V is TRBV27, with 8 bases aligning to TRBD1. Germline-derived CDR1 and CDR2 are MNHEY and SMNVEV (reference sequence). The CDR3 is made up of 15 amino acids. Trimming cost V 4 bases and J 7 bases; bases outside gene matches: 11.

This clonotype has ten or more counts. The rearrangement links TRBV6-1 to TRBJ1-1, with no clear D. Germline loops: CDR1 MNHNS, CDR2 SASEGT. Deletions cut 3 bases from V and 2 bases from J, with 7 bases between. This CDR3 contains 13 residues. Written as DNA, the CDR3 is TGTGCCAGCAGTGAGTCGTTCAACACTGAAGCTTTCTTT. Protein product: CASSESFNTEAFF.

This clonotype was seen ten or more times. The chain's CDR3 is CSAYITRGNEQFF. The CDR3 region has the DNA TGCAGTGCCTATATAACTAGAGGGAATGAGCAGTTCTTC. V gene TRBV20-1 combines with J gene TRBJ2-1; the D gene is possibly TRBD2 (5 bases). The CDR3 runs to 13 residues. Trimming stripped 6 bases from V and 7 bases from J, with 16 bases between. Germline CDR1 is DFQATT and CDR2 is SNEGSKA (reference sequence).

At least ten counts were recorded for this clonotype. The chain couples TRBV7-6 to TRBJ2-7; D unresolved. Germline CDR1 is SGHVS and CDR2 is FNYEAQ. The CDR3 extends over 16 amino acids. The V and J ends lost 1 base and 0 bases respectively, with 13 bases between them. The DNA for the CDR3 is TGTGCCAGCAGCTTAGAGGCAAACCCCAACTCCTACGAGCAGTACTTC. The encoded protein is CASSLEANPNSYEQYF.

This chain connects TRBV18 to TRBJ1-6, with a tentative D call TRBD1 (5 bases). The CDR3 covers 15 residues. V lost 3 bases, J lost 11 bases, and 17 bases lay in between. From germline, CDR1 is KGHSH and CDR2 LQKENI. As DNA, the CDR3 is TGTGCCAGCTCACCGGACACGGGATTTTCTCCACCCCTCCACTTT. As protein: CASSPDTGFSPPLHF.

This clonotype was detected many times. This sequence joins TRBV7-9 and TRBJ2-2; D may match TRBD1 or TRBD2 (6 bases each). In germline, CDR1 is SEHNR, CDR2 FQNEAQ (reference sequence). The CDR3 consists of 17 residues. V was cut by 5 bases and J by 2 bases, with 18 bases left in between. CDR3 region: CASSERGPGLNTGELFF. The CDR3 DNA reads as TGTGCCAGCAGCGAACGGGGGCCCGGACTCAACACCGGGGAGCTGTTTTTT.

The V call is TRBV2, the J call TRBJ1-1; D unclear. The CDR3 covers 13 residues. CDR1 and CDR2 (germline): SNHLY, FYNNEI. V lost 8 bases and J 2 bases, leaving 12 bases between the germline ends. In DNA, the CDR3 is TGTGCCAGCGTCATGGGTCCAAACACTGAAGCTTTCTTT. Translated: CASVMGPNTEAFF.

This clonotype appeared many times. The chain combines TRBV7-9 with TRBJ2-5, with a tentative D call TRBD2 (5 bases). CDR1 and CDR2 (germline): SEHNR, FQNEAQ (reference sequence). This CDR3 has 15 residues. Trimming stripped 4 bases from V and 3 bases from J, with 15 bases between. This CDR3 is CASSSSGFSEETQYF. Here the CDR3 DNA reads TGTGCCAGCAGCTCCAGCGGATTCTCAGAAGAGACCCAGTACTTC.

At least ten counts were recorded for this clonotype. Its ends do not fully match the called genes, so a read error is possible. The V call is TRBV20-1, the J call TRBJ1-1, with a weak D call TRBD1 (6 bases). Germline CDR1 and CDR2: DFQATT and SNEGSKA (reference sequence). The CDR3 contains 13 residues. The CDR3 sequence is CRAKTGRDTEAFF. CDR3 sequence (DNA): TGCAGGGCTAAGACAGGCCGAGACACTGAAGCTTTCTTT.

The sample holds many counts of this clonotype. The chain combines TRBV7-9 with TRBJ1-1, with D tentatively TRBD1 (5 bases). The CDR3 spans 13 residues. CDR1 SEHNR and CDR2 FQNEAQ come from the germline V gene (reference sequence). Trimming removed 6 bases from V and 5 bases from J, with 13 bases in between. CDR3 loop: CASSPPGSTEAFF. CDR3 coding DNA: TGTGCCAGCAGTCCTCCAGGGTCGACTGAAGCTTTCTTT.

The table lists this clonotype with many counts. This sequence joins TRBV7-9 and TRBJ1-1; tentative D call: TRBD1 (5 bases). Germline V lookup: CDR1 SEHNR, CDR2 FQNEAQ (reference sequence). CDR3 length equals 17 residues. The ends were cut back, 1 base at V and 0 bases at J, with 15 bases in the middle. The CDR3 sequence is CASSLVGVSRLNTEAFF. CDR3 bases: TGTGCCAGCAGCTTAGTAGGGGTATCGCGCTTGAACACTGAAGCTTTCTTT.

In this sample, this clonotype turned up many times. The chain combines TRBV11-2 with TRBJ2-1; D might be TRBD2 (7 bases). Germline V gene data show CDR1 as SGHAT and CDR2 as FQNNGV. The CDR3 is 16 residues long. With 2 bases removed from V and 9 bases from J, the gap between germline ends came to 20 bases. In DNA, the CDR3 is TGTGCCAGCAGCTTAAGGGTATCGGGGGGCCTCCCTGAGCAGTTCTTC. Translated: CASSLRVSGGLPEQFF. The variable domain in full, completed from reference TRBV11-2 and TRBJ2-1, reads EAGVAQSPRYKIIEKRQSVAFWCNPISGHATLYWYQQILGQGPKLLIQFQNNGVVDDSQLPKDRFSAERLKGVDSTLKIQPAKLEDSAVYLCASSLRVSGGLPEQFFGPGTRLTVL.

This clonotype was recorded at least ten times. The chain uses TRBV4-1 and TRBJ1-1; D ambiguous. Germline V lookup: CDR1 MGHRA, CDR2 YSYEKL. The CDR3 runs to 14 residues. V lost 2 bases to trimming and J lost 2 bases, with 9 bases between them. The CDR3 DNA reads TGCGCCAGCAGCCAATCGACCGATAACACTGAAGCTTTCTTT. Translated, it gives CASSQSTDNTEAFF.

Regarding this clonotype: Just one base apart from a much larger clone, this may be a read error. The chain employs TRBV2 and TRBJ1-5; D not certain. The CDR3 length is 15 residues. CDR1 is SNHLY, CDR2 FYNNEI, per germline. The CDR3 nucleotides read TGTGCCATCAGTGAAATGGGTAATGGCAATCAGCCCCAGCATTTT. Translated: CAISEMGNGNQPQHF.

This clonotype was picked up a small number of times. This chain uses TRBV18 with TRBJ2-4; D is ambiguous. Trimming pared 2 bases from V and 0 bases from J, leaving 2 bases between. This CDR3 spans 13 amino acids. Germline V gene data show CDR1 as KGHSH and CDR2 as LQKENI. The CDR3 DNA sequence: TGTGCCAGCTCACCATTAGCCAAAAACATTCAGTACTTC. Its protein product is CASSPLAKNIQYF. The entire variable domain, with the rest obtained from reference TRBV18 and TRBJ2-4, is as follows: NAGVMQNPRHLVRRRGQEARLRCSPMKGHSHVYWYRQLPEEGLKFMVYLQKENIIDESGMPKERFSAEFPKEGPSILRIQQVVRGDSAAYFCASSPLAKNIQYFGAGTRLSVL.

This clonotype was picked up many times. This chain uses TRBV6-6 with TRBJ2-1, with D perhaps matching TRBD1 (6 bases). Germline CDR1 MNHNY, CDR2 SVGAGI (reference sequence). The V end lost 2 bases, the J end lost 0 bases, and 14 bases lay between the germline ends. The CDR3 length is 17 residues. This chain's CDR3 is CASSYNVRGSSYNEQFF. DNA for the CDR3: TGTGCCAGCAGTTACAACGTAAGGGGGTCCTCCTACAATGAGCAGTTCTTC.

Remarks on this clonotype: This sequence may be a read error, since a much larger clone differs from it by one base. This chain uses TRBV12-3 or TRBV12-4 with TRBJ1-1; D uncertain. The CDR3 is 11 amino acids. CDR3: CACSSRTEAFF. CDR3 in DNA: TGTGCCTGCAGTAGTAGAACTGAAGCTTTCTTT.

The CDR3 nucleotides are TGTGCCAGCAGTTTGGGGACAGGGACAGGGAAAGGCTACACCTTC. Translating gives CASSLGTGTGKGYTF. The chain carries TRBV12-3 or TRBV12-4 and TRBJ1-2; TRBD1 matches 9 bases. This CDR3 has 15 residues. After removal of 3 bases from V and 8 bases from J, the junction contained 10 bases not matched to a gene.

This clonotype was detected many times. The chain joins TRBV20-1 to TRBJ2-7; the D gene is possibly TRBD2 (5 bases). Deletions cut 6 bases from V and 3 bases from J, with 9 bases between. This CDR3 is 11 amino acids long. Looked up from germline, CDR1 is DFQATT and CDR2 is SNEGSKA (reference sequence). CDR3: CSASRDYEQYF. The CDR3, as DNA: TGCAGTGCGTCACGGGACTACGAGCAGTACTTC.

The chain recombines TRBV12-3 or TRBV12-4 with TRBJ2-1; TRBD1 or TRBD2 may be the D gene (5 bases each). This CDR3 has 17 amino acids. Trimming cost V 3 bases and J 7 bases, with 22 bases left between them. DNA of the CDR3: TGTGCCAGCAGTTTTCTTAGTGGGACCCCCCGGCGGAATGAGCAGTTCTTC. Protein: CASSFLSGTPRRNEQFF.